This is a list of T cell receptor beta chains from one sample in a study of blood T cell repertoires in COVID-19. The repertoire was sequenced with immunoSEQ multiplex PCR; TCRdb's copy has only in-frame clones and lacks some. The sample has about 200,000 clones, 80% to 90% seen once. Input material: peripheral blood. All receptors come from a human donor in a cohort sampled during active COVID-19. CDR3s include the opening cysteine and the closing phenylalanine or tryptophan. A D gene is named only where the DNA matches it firmly. Clone sizes are given selectively: once, few, many, or a class where the clone is expanded.

v_gene,abundance,d_gene,j_gene,CDR3nt,CDR3aa
TRBV30,.,.,TRBJ2-5,TGTGCCTGCGGACATCCCCAAGAGACCCAGTACTTC,CACGHPQETQYF
TRBV9,.,TRBD1,TRBJ2-1,TGTGCCAGCAGCGCTACAGGGGTCTCCTACAATGAGCAGTTCTTC,CASSATGVSYNEQFF
TRBV6-5,.,.,TRBJ2-1,TGTGCCACCAAGAACAGGGTTGGGAATGAGCAGTTCTTC,CATKNRVGNEQFF
TRBV24-1,.,.,TRBJ1-2,TGTGCCACCAGTGACTCGGACCCACGTCGGGGCTATGGCTACACCTTC,CATSDSDPRRGYGYTF
TRBV7-9,.,TRBD1,TRBJ2-3,TGTGCCAGCAGCTACGGACAGGGGGCGGGAGATACGCAGTATTTT,CASSYGQGAGDTQYF
TRBV7-2,.,.,TRBJ1-5,TGTGCCAGCAGCCTAACGGGGGACCAGCCCCAGCATTTT,CASSLTGDQPQHF
TRBV6-5,.,TRBD2,TRBJ2-1,TGTGCCAGCAGTCTTAGACTAGCGGAAAACAATGAGCAGTTCTTC,CASSLRLAENNEQFF
TRBV7-8,.,TRBD2,TRBJ2-1,TGTGCCAGCAGCTCCGTCGGAAGCGGGAGGATTGAGCAGTTCTTC,CASSSVGSGRIEQFF
TRBV4-1,.,.,TRBJ2-1,TGCGCCAGCAGCCACTTCGACGGGGGTCCCGGCTATGAGCAGTTCTTC,CASSHFDGGPGYEQFF
TRBV4-1,once,TRBD1,TRBJ2-2,TGCGCCAGCAGCTCCCGACAGGGGCCCACCGGGGAGCTGTTTTTT,CASSSRQGPTGELFF
TRBV3-1/TRBV3-2,.,.,TRBJ1-2,TGTGCCAGCAGCTCCCCCAGACACCGAGCCTATGGCTACACCTTC,CASSSPRHRAYGYTF
TRBV19,.,.,TRBJ2-2,TGTGCCAGTAGAGGTGAGGGCGAAATTAAAACCGGGGAGCTGTTTTTT,CASRGEGEIKTGELFF
TRBV19,.,TRBD1,TRBJ1-5,TGTGCCAGTAGTAGACAGGGGGCTGTTAGAATGCAGCCCCAGCATTTT,CASSRQGAVRMQPQHF
TRBV27,.,TRBD2,TRBJ2-2,TGTGCCAGCACTATCCGGACTAGCGGGACAACCGGGGAGCTGTTTTTT,CASTIRTSGTTGELFF
TRBV5-1,.,TRBD2,TRBJ2-1,TGCGCCAGCAGCTTACTAGCGGGAGAGATACTTGGCAATGAGCAGTTCTTC,CASSLLAGEILGNEQFF
TRBV2,few,.,TRBJ2-7,TGTGCCAGCAGCACCTACAGGGAACATCAGTACTTC,CASSTYREHQYF
TRBV5-1,.,.,TRBJ2-2,TGCGCCAGCAGCTTTCTGGGTTCGAACACCGGGGAGCTGTTTTTT,CASSFLGSNTGELFF
TRBV28,few,.,TRBJ1-2,TGTGCCAGCACCTACGGGGGGGTGGGTGGCTACACCTTC,CASTYGGVGGYTF
TRBV5-1,.,TRBD1,TRBJ1-2,TGCGCCAGCAGCCCCGGACAGGGAGGCGGCTATGGCTACACCTTC,CASSPGQGGGYGYTF
TRBV2,many,.,TRBJ1-5,TGTGCCAGCAGTCGACTCAATAGCAATCAGCCCCAGCATTTT,CASSRLNSNQPQHF
TRBV7-9,.,.,TRBJ1-2,TGTGCCAGCAGCTCGGGATACTATGGCTACACCTTC,CASSSGYYGYTF
TRBV28,.,.,TRBJ2-6,TGTGCCAGCAGTTTATCGTGGGCCAACGTCCTGACTTTC,CASSLSWANVLTF
TRBV27,.,TRBD2,TRBJ2-7,TGTGCCAGCAGTTTGAGACTAGCGGGAACCTACGAGCAGTACTTC,CASSLRLAGTYEQYF